The subject of this entry is one T cell receptor (beta chain). No antigen is known for it. V was pared by 4 bases and J by 4 bases, with 17 bases between. The CDR3 has 16 residues. Germline V gene lookup returns CDR1 MDHEN and CDR2 SYDVKM. Some clones are missing from TCRdb's copy, which holds only in-frame ones; the method was immunoSEQ multiplex PCR. This table holds about 41,000 clones, approximately 80% found once. The sample is drawn from a study of vaccination effects on CD4 cells after COVID-19. Sequencing followed a ViraFEST assay step that expanded antigen-specific CD4+ T cells with viral peptide pools. Subsequent to a culture period of approximately 11 days, CD4+ T cells were isolated. Testing of the vaccine recipients showed negative nucleocapsid antibodies and no prior SARS-CoV-2 infection. Cultures of under 2.5 million PBMC per well contained approximately 10 IU/ml IL-2 plus 10 ug/ml peptides. On day 3 and again on day 7, half the medium was replaced with IL-2 medium.

Overall study findings and caveats: The vaccine-induced clones of healthy vaccinees included only 1 of 255 that cross-reacted with common cold coronaviruses. The study found marked clonal contraction of infection- and vaccine-induced clones late after vaccination.

The material was CD4+ T cells from PBMCs cultured with HCoV-NL63 spike peptides, obtained before COVID-19 vaccination. The clonotype comes from a human donor who received a COVID-19 vaccine. The V gene is TRBV28, the J gene TRBJ1-3; maybe TRBD1 (5 bases). CDR3: CASSSHPPGPGNTIYF. The CDR3 DNA follows: TGTGCCAGCAGTTCCCATCCTCCGGGACCGGGAAACACCATATATTTT.